A single sample gave rise to the 10 T cell receptor beta chains below, sequenced in a study of blood T cell repertoires in COVID-19. Sequenced by immunoSEQ multiplex PCR; TCRdb stores in-frame clones only, minus some. The table records about 100,000 clones, over 75% of them present only once. Material: peripheral blood. Receptors were obtained from a human donor in a cohort sampled during active COVID-19.

The chain links TRBV28 to TRBJ1-1; D is possibly TRBD1 (6 bases). There are 12 residues in the CDR3. Germline CDR1 reads MDHEN; CDR2 reads SYDVKM. V lost 3 bases and J lost 10, with 12 bases in between. CDR3 nucleotides: TGTGCCAGCAGTTTGGGGGCGCTGGGAGCTTTCTTT. This encodes CASSLGALGAFF.

The chain couples TRBV7-8 to TRBJ1-2; 7 nucleotides line up with TRBD1. The CDR3 length is 15 residues. Trimming took 6 bases from V and 5 from J; bases not matched to a gene: 12. Germline CDR1 is SGHVS and CDR2 is FQNEAQ. The CDR3 DNA follows: TGTGCCAGCAGTTATACAGGGGACGTACGGTATGGCTACACCTTC. Its translation is CASSYTGDVRYGYTF.

This clone was seen a handful of times. In DNA, the CDR3 is TGTGCCAGCAGTTACTCACCCGGGAACACCGGGGAGCTGTTTTTT. Translation: CASSYSPGNTGELFF. V usage is TRBV6-5 and J usage is TRBJ2-2; D remains unclear. Between the trimmed V and J ends, which lost 0 bases and 1 base, there was a span of 6 bases. CDR3 size: 15 residues. Germline V gives CDR1 MNHEY, CDR2 SVGAGI.

The V and J genes are TRBV6-2 or TRBV6-3 and TRBJ1-5; 10 positions match TRBD1. Trimming removed 0 bases from V and 7 bases from J; junction bases left unmatched: 6. Germline loops: CDR1 MNHEY, CDR2 SVGEGT. The CDR3 has 16 residues. The CDR3 sequence: CASSYSGQGGGQPQHF. The DNA of the CDR3 is TGTGCCAGCAGTTACTCTGGACAGGGGGGAGGACAGCCCCAGCATTTT.

This chain connects TRBV7-9 to TRBJ2-3, with 9 bases lining up with TRBD2. Trimming removed 7 bases from V and 0 bases from J; junction bases left unmatched: 2. The germline V gene encodes CDR1 SEHNR and CDR2 FQNEAQ (reference sequence). The CDR3 runs to 14 residues. CDR3 protein: CASTGTSSTDTQYF. In DNA, the CDR3 is TGTGCCAGCACGGGGACTAGCAGCACAGATACGCAGTATTTT.

This CDR3 reads CASGSAGGPYEQYF. CDR3 bases: TGTGCCAGCGGATCAGCGGGTGGACCCTACGAGCAGTACTTC. The rearrangement joins TRBV6-6 to TRBJ2-7, with D tentatively TRBD2 (6 bases). The CDR3 is made up of 14 amino acids. The germline V gene has CDR1 MNHNY and CDR2 SVGAGI (reference sequence). Trimming shortened V by 8 bases and J by 2 bases, and 16 bases separated the two germline ends.

The chain carries TRBV7-9 and TRBJ2-3, with D uncertain. V gave up 5 bases and J gave up 0 bases, with 15 bases separating them. Per the germline V gene, CDR1 is SEHNR and CDR2 is FQNEAQ (reference sequence). The CDR3 runs to 16 residues. The CDR3 DNA reads as TGTGCCAGCAGCCACCCGACACAAACTAGCACAGATACGCAGTATTTT. Residues: CASSHPTQTSTDTQYF.

This clone showed up just once. The V call is TRBV5-4, the J call TRBJ2-5; 10 bases fit TRBD2. The CDR3 loop spans 15 amino acids. The junction had 7 bases not matched to a gene; V was cut back by 4 bases and J by 4 bases. Per germline, CDR1 SGHNT and CDR2 YYREEE (reference sequence). The CDR3 sequence is CASSPTSGTVETQYF. The CDR3 DNA sequence: TGTGCCAGCAGCCCTACTAGCGGGACCGTAGAGACCCAGTACTTC.

This chain links TRBV5-1 with TRBJ2-1, with TRBD2 identical over 15 bases. The CDR3 extends over 15 amino acids. The V gene end was trimmed by 3 bases and the J gene end by 9 bases; junction bases not matched to a gene: 4. Per the germline V gene, CDR1 is SGHRS and CDR2 is YFSETQ. This CDR3 is CASSWTSGGVGEQFF. The CDR3 coding sequence is TGCGCCAGCAGCTGGACTAGCGGGGGGGTCGGTGAGCAGTTCTTC.

This chain connects TRBV7-9 to TRBJ1-2; D perhaps matches TRBD1 (6 bases). The CDR3 consists of 13 residues. The V end lost 3 bases, the J end lost 4 bases, and 9 bases lay between the germline ends. Per germline, CDR1 SEHNR and CDR2 FQNEAQ (reference sequence). CDR3 loop: CASSLQGFYGYTF. In DNA, the CDR3 is TGTGCCAGCAGCTTGCAGGGGTTCTATGGCTACACCTTC.